This record covers a single T cell receptor beta chain. The target of this receptor is not known. No clone much larger than this one lies a single base away; base qualities are absent. Taken from cysteine to phenylalanine, the CDR3 has 13 residues. The retained sequence is limited to the CDR3, 39 bases, with the frame set at the first base. Germline trimming: 3 bases from V, 9 bases from J; junction bases outside gene matches: 2. Reading the germline V gene gives CDR1 MNHNS and CDR2 SASEGT. This entry is derived from a study of shared clonotypes between healthy human individuals (dated by TCRdb to the early 2020s). Notes on the research overall: The cohort comprised two women and a few men aged 18 to 49 years. For each donor, CD4 naive and CD4 memory were each given three plates, CD8 naive was given two plates, and CD8 memory was given one plate. To estimate repertoire size and how much clonotypes are shared between individuals, the study performed deep sequencing of blood TCR repertoires from 4 to 6 healthy adults. Libraries were prepared and TCR repertoires were sequenced by different laboratories using diverse techniques, in order to increase sequencing depth and limit assay-specific biases. Between about 0.85 and 8.9 billion PBMCs per donor were obtained by leukapheresis.

Using the deep immunoSEQ assay, multiplex PCR amplified TCR CDR3 regions from genomic DNA. Genomic DNA extracted from each cell subset was distributed evenly over all wells of several immunoSEQ 96-well plates, and each plate served as one replicate. For sorted subsets, approximately 190 ng of genomic DNA, equivalent to 25,000 to 35,000 T cell genomes, went into each replicate PCR. The purified libraries were quantified using a Qubit 3.0 fluorometer, sized with a Bioanalyzer 2100, and then quantified again using the KAPA Library Quantification kit. Every immunoSEQ 96-well plate was sequenced on a dedicated single-read 150-cycle Illumina NextSeq 550 flow cell. The authors' pipeline ran thus. Because only junctional sequences without quality scores were contained in the immunoSEQ output, filtering matching that applied to full-length reads could not be performed. To assign V/J genes and CDR3, sequences were annotated against IMGT germline references using PyIR, a Python wrapper for IgBLAST v1.9. Reads were filtered out if the reads had weak V/J assignments (E-value above 1e-6), no CDR3, stop codons, out-of-frame junctions, or ambiguous translated residues. V3J clonotypes were defined as sequences sharing the same inferred V gene, J gene, and CDR3 amino acid sequence. The percentage overlap between two repertoires was calculated by dividing the number of shared unique clonotypes by the size of the smaller repertoire. RTK rarefaction, the Chao1 estimator, and Recon v2.1 estimates of unobserved clonotypes were used to assess repertoire richness. Generation probabilities for all TCRbeta clonotypes obtained by the gDNA method from a handful of donors were computed using OLGA. TCRdb holds this immuneACCESS table with in-frame rearrangements only. Some clones are missing; in checked studies, unresolved V genes explain under half, and the rest has no known cause. V, J and clone size are taken as reported in that table, and D and trimming were inferred from the DNA itself. The sample table holds some 2,100,000 clones, of which around 95% were seen once. In total, the top ten clones hold more than 0.1% of the sample.

Healthy HIV-negative adults with no recently reported acute infections or vaccinations were included as donors. Only Caucasian adults living in Nashville, Tennessee, USA were represented among the donors. CD4+ T cells were enriched by magnetic negative selection, after which naive cells were positively selected on CD45RA and the negative fraction was taken as the memory subset. Blood was obtained by leukapheresis, after which PBMCs were separated by Ficoll-Histopaque density gradient centrifugation and cryopreserved in liquid nitrogen vapor phase. Analytical flow cytometry was used to check the purity and quantity of every magnetically sorted T cell population. Genomic DNA was isolated from each sorted fraction and quantified by UV absorbance on a Nanodrop 2000c. Study-wide findings and limitations: Clonotypes shared by all four sorted-subset donors showed higher generation probabilities than non-shared clonotypes. Incomplete sequencing was indicated by rarefaction of sorted-subset datasets, despite the large sequencing depth. Based on pairwise subsampling, the degree of clonotype sharing among donors was expected to be affected by sequencing depth. Sampling was restricted to blood, and TCR repertoires in tissues likely differ from the TCR repertoires found in blood. The small number of donors limited the genetic and exposure-history diversity represented. About 5% of naive CD4, more than 3% of naive CD8, 2.3% of memory CD4, and 0.4% of memory CD8 clonotypes were shared across a few donors. Estimated clonotype richness was generally larger for naive than for memory subsets.

The sequence was collected from a man between 18 and 35 years old in good health. The source material was naive CD4+ T cells sorted from blood. The sample's cell subset or site label, decoded: CD45RA+ positively selected. The chain is made from TRBV6-1 and TRBJ1-1; the central 12 bases match TRBD1. The CDR3 protein sequence reads: CASSEGTGGKAFF. The DNA is as follows: TGTGCCAGCAGTGAGGGGACAGGGGGCAAAGCTTTCTTT.